These T cell receptor beta chains were read from a single sample in a study of cytomegalovirus exposure and HLA in healthy donors. This table comes from immunoSEQ multiplex PCR, and its TCRdb copy is limited to in-frame clones, with some not included. The top ten clones hold around 6.4% of a sample with more than 80,000 clones, about four fifths of them seen once. The specimen sequenced was PBMCs. These receptors were obtained from a man aged 18 to 35 in good health and CMV-seropositive. Both conserved end residues are part of each CDR3. D genes are given only for firm matches. The size of a clone is reported for some rows only, either as once, few or many, or as a class for expanded clones.

>TRBV6-6|-|11|-|TRBJ1-1
CASSYDFEAFF
TGTGCCAGCAGTTACGACTTTGAAGCTTTCTTT
>TRBV28|once|13|-|TRBJ2-7
CASSGAILYEQYF
TGTGCCAGTTCTGGAGCAATACTCTACGAGCAGTACTTC
>TRBV6-6|many|14|-|TRBJ1-2
CASLGGGAINGYTF
TGTGCCTCGTTAGGGGGGGGCGCGATAAATGGCTACACCTTC
>TRBV10-1|-|14|-|TRBJ2-2
CASRTAQNTGELFF
TGCGCCAGCAGGACAGCCCAGAACACCGGGGAGCTGTTTTTT
>TRBV4-1|-|15|TRBD2|TRBJ2-5
CASTSRLAGQETQYF
TGCGCCAGCACCAGCCGACTAGCGGGCCAAGAGACCCAGTACTTC
>TRBV19|-|14|TRBD1|TRBJ2-3
CASSEGRGLDTQYF
TGTGCCAGTAGTGAGGGCAGGGGGCTTGATACGCAGTATTTT
>TRBV9|-|11|-|TRBJ2-1
CASSNIDEQFF
TGTGCCAGCAGCAACATCGATGAGCAGTTCTTC
>TRBV19|-|13|-|TRBJ2-7
CATLEDSGHEQYF
TGTGCCACCCTCGAGGACAGTGGGCACGAGCAGTACTTC
>TRBV15|once|15|TRBD1|TRBJ1-2
CATSSRSTGYYGYTF
TGTGCCACCAGCAGCCGGTCGACAGGGTACTATGGCTACACCTTC
>TRBV9|-|15|-|TRBJ1-4
CASSHSQGYNEKLFF
TGTGCCAGCAGCCATTCACAGGGATATAATGAAAAACTGTTTTTT
>TRBV18|-|14|-|TRBJ2-7
CASSPRQDYYEQYF
TGTGCCAGCTCACCACGACAGGATTATTACGAGCAGTACTTC
>TRBV6-1|-|15|TRBD2|TRBJ2-5
CASSGVAGLIETQYF
TGTGCCAGCAGTGGGGTAGCGGGCCTGATTGAGACCCAGTACTTC
>TRBV7-9|-|15|-|TRBJ2-6
CASSLGRTGANVLTF
TGTGCCAGCAGCTTAGGGAGGACTGGGGCCAACGTCCTGACTTTC
>TRBV5-6|-|15|-|TRBJ2-6
CASSPFISGANVLTF
TGTGCCAGCAGTCCCTTTATCTCTGGGGCCAACGTCCTGACTTTC
>TRBV2|-|13|-|TRBJ2-7
CASNRQGGGEQYF
TGTGCCAGCAATAGGCAGGGAGGCGGCGAGCAGTACTTC
>TRBV2|-|14|-|TRBJ2-7
CASSGILAGYEQYF
TGTGCCAGCAGTGGGATTCTAGCAGGCTACGAGCAGTACTTC
>TRBV13|-|13|TRBD1|TRBJ1-1
CASSLGQGAVAFF
TGTGCCAGCAGCTTAGGGCAGGGGGCGGTTGCTTTCTTT
>TRBV5-1|once|16|TRBD1|TRBJ2-7
CASSLGTGWGPYEQYF
TGCGCCAGCAGCTTGGGGACAGGGTGGGGACCCTACGAGCAGTACTTC
>TRBV29-1|-|13|TRBD2|TRBJ2-1
CSSGTSDYNEQFF
TGCAGCTCAGGGACTAGCGACTACAATGAGCAGTTCTTC
>TRBV7-8|once|14|-|TRBJ1-1
CASSRDKTNTEAFF
TGTGCCAGCAGCCGGGACAAGACGAACACTGAAGCTTTCTTT
>TRBV6-5|-|15|TRBD2|TRBJ2-3
CASSLAGAWYDTQYF
TGTGCCAGCAGTTTAGCGGGTGCTTGGTATGATACGCAGTATTTT
>TRBV6-1|-|15|TRBD2|TRBJ2-3
CASSSSGSIADTQYF
TGTGCCAGCAGTTCTAGCGGGAGTATCGCAGATACGCAGTATTTT
>TRBV15|-|14|-|TRBJ1-1
CATSRITENTEAFF
TGTGCCACCAGCAGGATAACTGAGAACACTGAAGCTTTCTTT
>TRBV5-1|-|12|TRBD2|TRBJ2-7
CASSTSAYEQYF
TGCGCCAGCAGTACTAGCGCCTACGAGCAGTACTTC
>TRBV5-1|-|15|-|TRBJ2-4
CASSLAGDVQNIQYF
TGCGCCAGCAGCTTGGCAGGGGACGTCCAAAACATTCAGTACTTC
>TRBV2|-|16|-|TRBJ2-1
CASKKERAQESNEQFF
TGTGCCAGCAAAAAAGAGCGGGCTCAAGAGAGTAATGAGCAGTTCTTC
>TRBV5-1|-|15|-|TRBJ2-7
CASSLGNSLTYEQYF
TGCGCCAGCAGCTTAGGTAACAGCCTTACCTACGAGCAGTACTTC
>TRBV5-7|-|15|TRBD2|TRBJ2-3
CASSLSGTRPDTQYF
TGTGCCAGCAGCTTGAGCGGGACTAGACCAGATACGCAGTATTTT
>TRBV6-1|few|15|TRBD1|TRBJ2-2
CASSDVRGRTGELFF
TGTGCCAGCAGTGACGTGAGGGGGCGGACCGGGGAGCTGTTTTTT
>TRBV5-1|-|14|-|TRBJ2-5
CASSLVTVQETQYF
TGCGCCAGCAGCTTGGTTACGGTTCAAGAGACCCAGTACTTC
>TRBV9|-|14|-|TRBJ1-2
CASSAHGGFAGYTF
TGTGCCAGCAGCGCGCATGGGGGGTTTGCTGGCTACACCTTC
>TRBV7-6|-|19|TRBD2|TRBJ2-1
CASSLERFSGLAGYNEQFF
TGTGCCAGCAGCTTAGAGAGGTTTTCGGGGCTAGCGGGCTACAATGAGCAGTTCTTC
>TRBV7-9|-|14|-|TRBJ1-4
CATTPRTEYEKLFF
TGTGCGACCACGCCCCGGACTGAATATGAAAAACTGTTTTTT
>TRBV28|-|14|-|TRBJ2-7
CASEYRQRSHEQYF
TGTGCCAGCGAATACCGGCAGAGGTCTCACGAGCAGTACTTC
>TRBV15|-|15|-|TRBJ1-2
CATSRDPSPRYGYTF
TGTGCCACCAGCAGAGACCCCAGCCCGAGGTATGGCTACACCTTC
>TRBV29-1|-|12|TRBD1|TRBJ2-7
CSVVQGYYEQYF
TGCAGCGTTGTACAGGGGTACTACGAGCAGTACTTC